This TCR beta chain is drawn from a study of T cell responses to AZD1222 COVID-19 vaccine. Study-wide findings and caveats: Compared with day 0, the breadth and depth of the Spike-specific TCR repertoire rose significantly after two doses of AZD1222.

In regard to this clone: What it binds is not known. At one end, the junction sequence differs from germline, possibly due to a read error.

Only in-frame clones appear in the TCRdb table, and some are missing; sequencing was by immunoSEQ multiplex PCR. The data contain approximately 88,000 clones, around 92% of them singletons. The receptor was derived from an adult in good health. Material: peripheral blood, obtained on day 0 of AZD1222 vaccination.

The CDR3: CASSPAGNGETQYF. In nucleotides, the CDR3 is TGTGCTAGCAGCCCGGCGGGGAACGGGGAGACCCAGTACTTC. V gene TRBV7-7 combines with J gene TRBJ2-5, with a tentative D call TRBD2 (6 bases). The CDR3 totals 14 residues. Germline CDR1 is SSHAT and CDR2 is FNYEAQ (reference sequence).